This T cell receptor (beta chain) emerged from a study of control samples from healthy donors and cancer patients (dated by TCRdb to the early 2020s). Library construction relied on the immunoSEQ multiplex PCR assay. TCRdb limited this immuneACCESS table to in-frame rearrangements with V and J called. A share of clones is missing; checked studies link under half to unresolved V genes, and the rest is unexplained. This sample lists 150,000 to 180,000 clones; over 90% were detected once. In total, the top ten clones hold approximately 2.5% of the sample. The CDR3 has 13 amino acids, counting the end cysteine and phenylalanine. CDR3 DNA is the only sequence kept; it has 39 bases, read in frame from the first base. V was cut back by 2 bases and J by 5 bases, leaving a gap of 8 bases between them. The germline V gene (reference sequence) yields SGHNT for CDR1 and YYREEE for CDR2. A remark on this clone: The antigen this receptor binds is unknown. Base quality data are lacking; no much larger clone is found one base away.

The rearrangement combines TRBV5-4 with TRBJ1-5, with TRBD1 perhaps the D gene, on 5 matching bases. This TCR was recovered from a man aged 45-60 years in good health. The sequenced material came from blood. The sequenced DNA is TGTGCCAGCAGCTTCGACAGCGATCAGCCCCAGCATTTT. It is translated as CASSFDSDQPQHF.